Listed below are T cell receptor beta chains from one sample, sequenced in a study of blood T cells in healthy people across ages. TCRdb used MiXCR to reprocess the 5' RACE reads, holding one entry per CDR3 protein. The sample yields 650,000 to 1,000,000 distinct CDR3 sequences, about 46% seen once. Sequencing was carried out using blood. The receptors derive from a man at least 80 years old in good health. CDR3s include the opening cysteine and the closing phenylalanine or tryptophan. Each record gives: clone size, D gene, V gene, J gene, CDR3 DNA, CDR3 protein. A D gene is named only where the DNA matches it firmly. Where a row states a size, it is once, few, many or the class of an expanded clone; other rows omit it.

few	TRBD1	TRBV2	TRBJ2-1	TGTGCCGGACAACGGGACAGCTACAATGAGCAGTTCTTC	CAGQRDSYNEQFF
-	TRBD2	TRBV27	TRBJ2-3	TGTGCCAGCAGTTTATCGACTAGCGGGAGCACAGATACGCAGTATTTT	CASSLSTSGSTDTQYF
few	TRBD2	TRBV7-2	TRBJ2-1	TGTGCCAGCAGAGTTAGCCCGAGCGGGAGGTCTAATGAGCAGTTCTTC	CASRVSPSGRSNEQFF
once	-	TRBV19	TRBJ2-7	TGTGCCAGTAGTAGAAATCCACCTACGGCGGTTGACTACAATGAGCAGTACTTC	CASSRNPPTAVDYNEQYF
few	TRBD2	TRBV12-3/TRBV12-4	TRBJ2-7	TGTGCCAGCTATGGACTAGCGGGAGCGGGCGAGCAGTACTTC	CASYGLAGAGEQYF
-	-	TRBV28	TRBJ2-7	TGTGCCAGCACATTATCCCTAGGGTCGTCCTACGAGCAGTACTTC	CASTLSLGSSYEQYF
-	-	TRBV21-1	TRBJ2-7	TGTGCCAGCAGCACAGGGACTAGCGGGAGGGCCAGTCTACACGAGCAGTACTTC	CASSTGTSGRASLHEQYF
-	-	TRBV3-1	TRBJ1-1	TGTGCCAGCAGCCAAGATCGGGGACCAGAGGGAACTGAAGCTTTCTTT	CASSQDRGPEGTEAFF
few	-	TRBV6-6	TRBJ2-7	TGTGCCAGCAGTTCCATGGAGACCTACGAGCAGTACTTC	CASSSMETYEQYF
-	TRBD2	TRBV4-3	TRBJ2-1	TGCGCCAGCAGCCAAGATTCCGAACGCGGGGGTAACAATGAGCAGTTCTTC	CASSQDSERGGNNEQFF
few	-	TRBV2	TRBJ1-1	TGTGCCAGCAGCGCTACGGGGCGTCTGAACACTGAAGCTTTCTTT	CASSATGRLNTEAFF
few	-	TRBV16	TRBJ2-7	TGTGCCAGCAGCCCTAGGACGCTGGTCGGTCGGGACGAGCAGTACTTC	CASSPRTLVGRDEQYF
few	-	TRBV18	TRBJ1-3	TGTGCCAGCTCACCGGAAGCCGGAAACACCATATATTTT	CASSPEAGNTIYF
few	TRBD1	TRBV5-5	TRBJ1-1	TGTGCCAGCAGCCCTACAGGGGATGGAGCTTTCTTT	CASSPTGDGAFF
many	-	TRBV5-1	TRBJ2-7	TGCGCCAGCAGGGCCGCGACACAAGATTACGAGCAGTACTTC	CASRAATQDYEQYF
-	-	TRBV13	TRBJ1-2	TGTGCCAGCAGCTTAGAAAGGGGATTCGGCTACACCTTC	CASSLERGFGYTF
-	-	TRBV4-3	TRBJ2-7	TGCGCCAGCAGCCAAGACATCAGGAATCATGCCGAGCAGTACTTC	CASSQDIRNHAEQYF
-	-	TRBV2	TRBJ2-5	TGTGCCAGCCATCGGGACGGGGGTGAGACCCAGTACTTC	CASHRDGGETQYF
-	-	TRBV24-1	TRBJ2-3	TGTGCCACCAACTCTAGCGAGCAGGATACGCAGTATTTT	CATNSSEQDTQYF
-	-	TRBV14	TRBJ2-2	TGTGCCAGCAGCCAAGATCGGGCTTACACCGGGGAGCTGTTTTTT	CASSQDRAYTGELFF
-	TRBD2	TRBV7-9	TRBJ2-5	TGTGCCAGCAGGCGGACCGGGACTAGCGCAATAGAGACCCAGTACTTC	CASRRTGTSAIETQYF
-	TRBD2	TRBV20-1	TRBJ2-3	TGCAGTGCTAGAGCCCCGACTAGCCCCACAGATACGCAGTATTTT	CSARAPTSPTDTQYF
-	TRBD1	TRBV10-3	TRBJ2-3	TGTGCCATCAGTGGCCTGGACACAGGGGATAGGACAGATACGCAGTATTTT	CAISGLDTGDRTDTQYF
-	TRBD1	TRBV7-2	TRBJ1-2	TGTGCCAGCAGCCGGACAGGGCGAAATGGCTACACCTTC	CASSRTGRNGYTF
few	TRBD1	TRBV7-2	TRBJ2-5	TGTGCCAGCAGCCCTACAGGGGGCGCGACTAGGGGGTCGGAGACCCAGTACTTC	CASSPTGGATRGSETQYF
-	-	TRBV12-3/TRBV12-4	TRBJ2-3	TGTGCCAGCAGTCAAGACTGGAATAGTGCAGATACGCAGTATTTT	CASSQDWNSADTQYF
-	-	TRBV20-1	TRBJ2-1	TGCAGTGCTGGAGGGAGCGGGCGGGATGAGCAGTTCTTC	CSAGGSGRDEQFF
-	-	TRBV28	TRBJ2-1	TGTGCCAGCAGTATCCCAACCGGGACTTCAAATGAGCAGTTCTTC	CASSIPTGTSNEQFF
-	-	TRBV20-1	TRBJ2-7	TGCAGTGCCAGTAGACGGACGTACTCCTACGAGCAGTACTTC	CSASRRTYSYEQYF
few	-	TRBV29-1	TRBJ1-1	TGCAGCGTTGAAGTAACGAGGGGCGGTGAAGCTTTCTTT	CSVEVTRGGEAFF
-	-	TRBV29-1	TRBJ2-3	TGCAGCGTTGAAAACAGAGCAGCTAGCACAGATACGCAGTATTTT	CSVENRAASTDTQYF